These 3 T cell receptor beta chains originate from one sample sequenced in a study of regulatory T cells in long-lasting Graves disease. Both iRepertoire HTBI primers and Arm-PCR of CDR3 regions were used to build the TCR beta libraries. From the multiplex PCR reads, TCRdb called clonotypes with MiXCR, one entry per CDR3 protein. The data contain more than 300,000 distinct CDR3 sequences, 15% of them singletons. Documented time point: newly diagnosed GD, antithyroid drugs for less than 3 months. With RNA extracted from PBMCs as input, the TCR library was made. This sample comprised peripheral blood mononuclear cells (PBMCs), obtained at new diagnosis, from a patient treated with antithyroid drugs. Receptor source: a female donor with Graves disease.

This clonotype occurred many times. J is TRBJ1-5 and V is TRBV6-9; perhaps TRBD1 as D (5 bases). CDR3 length: 17 residues. Trimming removed 3 bases at V and 2 bases at J, with 17 bases between. CDR1 MNHGY and CDR2 SVAAGI come from the germline V gene. DNA for the CDR3: TGTGCCAGCAGTTACAATTATCTGGGCAGGGGCAATCAGCCCCAGCATTTT. Amino acids: CASSYNYLGRGNQPQHF.

This clonotype has at least ten counts. This chain connects TRBV27 to TRBJ2-6, with TRBD1 as a possible D gene (5 bases). Germline V lookup: CDR1 MNHEY, CDR2 SMNVEV (reference sequence). The CDR3 runs 15 residues. Trimming cost V 5 bases and J 2 bases, with 10 bases left between them. The CDR3 here is CASSPGYPGANVLTF. The CDR3 DNA reads TGTGCCAGCAGTCCAGGGTACCCTGGGGCCAACGTCCTGACTTTC.

This clonotype came up many times. The chain uses TRBV7-9 and TRBJ1-5; D unresolved. The ends were cut back, 5 bases at V and 4 bases at J, with 21 bases in the middle. The V gene's germline CDR1 is SEHNR and CDR2 FQNEAQ (reference sequence). The CDR3 extends over 17 amino acids. The CDR3 nucleotides are TGTGCCAGCAGCCCTCTCACGGGGTGGGAGGTGAATCAGCCCCAGCATTTT. This encodes CASSPLTGWEVNQPQHF.